Listed below are T cell receptor beta chains from one sample, sequenced in a study of cytomegalovirus exposure and HLA in healthy donors. Assay: immunoSEQ multiplex PCR; the TCRdb copy retains only in-frame clones and omits some. The sample holds 150,000 to 200,000 clones, about 85% seen once. The sample consisted of PBMCs. The receptor set was obtained from a man aged 18-30 years in good health and CMV-seropositive. Both conserved end residues are part of each CDR3. A D gene is named only where the DNA matches it firmly. The size field is filled for only some rows; it gives once, few, many or a size class.

cdr3_length j_call d_call clone_size v_call cdr3_nt cdr3_aa
13 TRBJ1-1 - - TRBV6-5 TGTGCCAGCAGGCCGGACAGTAACACTGAAGCTTTCTTT CASRPDSNTEAFF
12 TRBJ1-1 - - TRBV7-9 TGTGCTTGGGGGGGTAGGAACACTGAAGCTTTCTTT CAWGGRNTEAFF
15 TRBJ1-3 - - TRBV2 TGTGCCAGCAGTCCAACAGATAACTCTGGAAACACCATATATTTT CASSPTDNSGNTIYF
14 TRBJ2-1 TRBD1 once TRBV5-1 TGCGCCAGCAGCTTGGGACAGGGGTTAGACGAGCAGTTCTTC CASSLGQGLDEQFF
13 TRBJ1-3 - - TRBV7-3 TGTGCCAGCAGCCCAGCCGGCGGGAACACCATATATTTT CASSPAGGNTIYF
15 TRBJ2-7 TRBD1 - TRBV4-1 TGCGCCAGCAGCCAAGTGGGACAGGGGAACTACGAGCAGTACTTC CASSQVGQGNYEQYF
16 TRBJ2-6 - - TRBV6-5 TGTGCCAGCAGTTACTCTTCAGGTGCGGGGGCCAACGTCCTGACTTTC CASSYSSGAGANVLTF
16 TRBJ1-3 - - TRBV4-1 TGCGCCAGCAGCCGCACCCCAGGGGATGGGGGAAACACCATATATTTT CASSRTPGDGGNTIYF
11 TRBJ1-1 - - TRBV28 TGTGCCAGCAGAGCCAACACTGAAGCTTTCTTT CASRANTEAFF
14 TRBJ2-7 - - TRBV27 TGTGCCAGCAGTTTATCCAAGGGGCGCTACGAGCAGTACTTC CASSLSKGRYEQYF
15 TRBJ2-3 TRBD2 - TRBV28 TGTGCCACCGTTCTAGCGGGACATAGCACAGATACGCAGTATTTT CATVLAGHSTDTQYF
15 TRBJ1-2 - - TRBV2 TGTGCCAGCAGTGAAGCGCTTCAAGGGGCGAATGGCTACACCTTC CASSEALQGANGYTF
15 TRBJ2-5 TRBD1 - TRBV5-1 TGCGCCAGCAGCTACGGAGACAGGGACCAAGAGACCCAGTACTTC CASSYGDRDQETQYF
13 TRBJ1-5 TRBD1 - TRBV6-5 TGTGCCAGCAGGGACAGGGGGAATCAGCCCCAGCATTTT CASRDRGNQPQHF
15 TRBJ2-7 TRBD1 - TRBV27 TGTGCCAGCAGTACACCGGGACAGGGGATCTACGAGCAGTACTTC CASSTPGQGIYEQYF
16 TRBJ2-7 TRBD2 - TRBV2 TGTGCCAGCAGGGGGCTCGGTAGCGGGAGCTTTTACGAGCAGTACTTC CASRGLGSGSFYEQYF
15 TRBJ2-1 TRBD2 once TRBV7-3 TGTGCCAGCAGCTTAACGGGACTAGCGGGTGCTGAGCAGTTCTTC CASSLTGLAGAEQFF
15 TRBJ1-3 - - TRBV5-6 TGTGCCAGCAGCTTTTACAGGGTGGACGGAAACACCATATATTTT CASSFYRVDGNTIYF
14 TRBJ2-1 - - TRBV5-6 TGTGCCAGCACCCCGGGCGAGGGTTACAATGAGCAGTTCTTC CASTPGEGYNEQFF
13 TRBJ2-1 TRBD1 - TRBV6-4 TGTGCCAGCAGTAACAGGGGAGACAATGAGCAGTTCTTC CASSNRGDNEQFF
15 TRBJ2-3 TRBD1 few TRBV28 TGTGCCAGCAGCCCGACAGGGGGCGGCACAGATACGCAGTATTTT CASSPTGGGTDTQYF
15 TRBJ2-1 TRBD2 - TRBV6-5 TGTGCCAGCAGTTACACGGCTAGCGGGGGCGATGAGCAGTTCTTC CASSYTASGGDEQFF
13 TRBJ1-2 TRBD1 few TRBV27 TGTGCCAGCCGGGACAGACGAAACTATGGCTACACCTTC CASRDRRNYGYTF
12 TRBJ2-1 - - TRBV5-1 TGCGCCAGCCGGGACTCTTACAATGAGCAGTTCTTC CASRDSYNEQFF
14 TRBJ1-5 - - TRBV30 TGTGCCTGGAGTCAGGGTCATAGCAATCAGCCCCAGCATTTT CAWSQGHSNQPQHF
13 TRBJ2-7 TRBD1 few TRBV30 TGTGCCTGGAACAGGGGTTCCACCTACGAGCAGTACTTC CAWNRGSTYEQYF
15 TRBJ1-1 TRBD1 - TRBV27 TGTGCCAGCAGTTTAGCGCAGGGGGCGTTTGCTGAAGCTTTCTTT CASSLAQGAFAEAFF